This TCR beta chain was retrieved from a study of T cells in narcolepsy. The count of this clone is one. Its antigen is unknown. The data were produced by immunoSEQ multiplex PCR, yet TCRdb's version contains in-frame clones alone and is incomplete. The sample records around 25,000 clones, around nine tenths being singletons. Study results and limitations: No autoreactive T cell clone sequences appeared in some memory CD4+ repertoires. HCRT-specific and TRIB2-specific autoreactive clonotypes appeared among same-patient CSF and blood CD4+ clonotypes. Blood of same and different patients, but not healthy controls, reportedly held recurring autoreactive clonotypes.

The CDR3 totals 14 residues. Germline CDR1 and CDR2: MNHEY and SVGAGI. With V trimmed by 5 bases and J by 2 bases, 3 bases remained unmatched. Sequencing used CD45RA- memory CD4+ T cells from PBMCs. The receptor was derived from a human donor with narcolepsy. This sequence joins TRBV6-5 and TRBJ2-5, with 9 bases identical to TRBD2. In DNA, the CDR3 is TGTGCCAGCAGTGGGGGACTAGCTCAAGAGACCCAGTACTTC. Amino acid sequence: CASSGGLAQETQYF.